Below, 15 T cell receptor beta chains from the same sample are listed, as sequenced in a study of OX40 agonist ivuxolimab in advanced cancers. Produced via immunoSEQ multiplex PCR; TCRdb's table is partial and in-frame only. The sample carries around 100,000 clones, about 92% recorded once. Sequenced material: CD4+ or CD8+ T cells sorted from blood, taken in a trial of the OX40 agonist ivuxolimab. The receptors originated from an adult with an advanced solid tumor such as melanoma, head and neck, liver or kidney cancer.

The V and J genes are TRBV9 and TRBJ1-4, with D unresolved. This CDR3 has 14 amino acids. Germline CDR1 is SGDLS and CDR2 is YYNGEE. Trimming took off 2 bases at V and 4 bases at J, with 9 bases between the two ends. This chain's CDR3 is CASSVRPVNEKLFF. The CDR3 nucleotides read TGTGCCAGCAGCGTTCGTCCTGTTAATGAAAAACTGTTTTTT.

The J gene is TRBJ2-1, the V gene TRBV9; D possibly matches TRBD1 or TRBD2 (6 bases each). Per the germline V gene, CDR1 is SGDLS and CDR2 is YYNGEE. The germline V and J ends were trimmed by 2 bases and 4 bases, with 10 bases remaining between them. CDR3 size: 14 residues. As DNA, the CDR3 is TGTGCCAGCAGCGTCGGGGGCGTTTACAATGAGCAGTTCTTC. This sequence encodes CASSVGGVYNEQFF.

The chain employs TRBV28 and TRBJ2-1, with 11 positions matching TRBD2. Germline values: CDR1 MDHEN, CDR2 SYDVKM. The ends lost 5 bases at V and 9 bases at J; junction bases unmatched: 9. This CDR3 has 15 residues. The CDR3 DNA reads TGTGCCAGCAGTGTTATAGCGGGGGGGTCGGTTGAGCAGTTCTTC. Amino acids: CASSVIAGGSVEQFF.

This chain connects TRBV15 to TRBJ2-7; D is ambiguous. CDR1 and CDR2 (germline): LNHNV, YYDKDF (reference sequence). The CDR3 loop spans 13 amino acids. V was trimmed by 0 bases and J by 3 bases, leaving 6 bases between them. CDR3 residues: CATSRDVFYEQYF. As DNA, the CDR3 is TGTGCCACCAGCAGAGATGTCTTCTACGAGCAGTACTTC.

The chain employs TRBV30 and TRBJ2-3, with D possibly called TRBD1 or TRBD2 (5 bases each). Between the trimmed V and J ends, which lost 2 bases and 0 bases, there was a span of 21 bases. The CDR3 is made up of 18 amino acids. Germline CDR1 is GTSNPN and CDR2 is SVGIG (reference sequence). The CDR3 spells CAWSPPSGWGSSTDTQYF. Written as DNA, the CDR3 is TGTGCCTGGAGTCCCCCAAGTGGCTGGGGGTCTAGCACAGATACGCAGTATTTT.

The rearrangement joins TRBV4-1 to TRBJ1-2; D is possibly TRBD1 (6 bases). Trimming stripped 3 bases from V and 4 bases from J, with 12 bases between. CDR1 is MGHRA and CDR2 is YSYEKL in the germline V gene. The CDR3 contains 14 residues. DNA for the CDR3: TGCGCCAGCAGCCACTCAGGGGAAATCTATGGCTACACCTTC. Its protein product is CASSHSGEIYGYTF.

In nucleotides, the CDR3 is TGTGCCAGCAGTGGAGGACAGTATTACAATGAGCAGTTCTTC. Protein sequence: CASSGGQYYNEQFF. The chain joins TRBV6-1 to TRBJ2-1; D is possibly TRBD1 (6 bases). Trimming left V 4 bases short and J 4 bases short, with 11 bases between. Germline CDR1 and CDR2: MNHNS and SASEGT. The CDR3 spans 14 residues.

The chain links TRBV15 to TRBJ2-1; no clear D gene. V lost 0 bases and J 4 bases, leaving 7 bases between the germline ends. CDR3 size: 14 residues. Germline values: CDR1 LNHNV, CDR2 YYDKDF (reference sequence). CDR3 protein: CATSRDLGYNEQFF. DNA of the CDR3: TGTGCCACCAGCAGAGATCTAGGGTACAATGAGCAGTTCTTC.

The chain carries TRBV28 and TRBJ1-2; no clear D. Germline loops: CDR1 MDHEN, CDR2 SYDVKM. The V gene lost 6 bases and the J gene lost 5 bases, with 16 bases spanning the gap. CDR3 length: 14 residues. The CDR3: CASSPRAVLYGYTF. The CDR3 DNA reads as TGTGCCAGCAGCCCCCGGGCAGTCCTATATGGCTACACCTTC.

This rearrangement joins TRBV18 to TRBJ1-1, with D unclear. The CDR3 length is 13 residues. V lost 3 bases and J lost 6, with 11 bases in between. Germline V gene lookup returns CDR1 KGHSH and CDR2 LQKENI. CDR3 nucleotide sequence: TGTGCCAGCTCACCGCGTTTCCTTGCTGAAGCTTTCTTT. Amino acid sequence: CASSPRFLAEAFF.

The chain couples TRBV10-3 to TRBJ1-5; D not certain. CDR3 length: 15 amino acids. From germline, CDR1 is ENHRY and CDR2 SYGVKD. V was trimmed by 4 bases and J by 4 bases, leaving 14 bases between them. CDR3 region: CAISAGGRKNQPQHF. The CDR3 nucleotides are TGTGCCATCAGTGCTGGAGGTCGGAAGAATCAGCCCCAGCATTTT.

The chain combines TRBV5-1 with TRBJ1-1; D not certain. The CDR3 is 13 amino acids. Germline CDR1 is SGHRS and CDR2 is YFSETQ. V was pared by 2 bases and J by 4 bases, with 9 bases between. CDR3 nucleotide sequence: TGCGCCAGCAGCTTAACAGTGACCACTGAAGCTTTCTTT. Translated, it gives CASSLTVTTEAFF.

The chain couples TRBV28 to TRBJ1-4; maybe TRBD1 (5 bases). Germline-derived CDR1 and CDR2 are MDHEN and SYDVKM. The CDR3 runs 14 residues. The ends were cut back, 7 bases at V and 7 bases at J, with 16 bases in the middle. The CDR3 bases are TGTGCCAGCAAATTGGGGGGTCTAATTGAAAAACTGTTTTTT. Its translation: CASKLGGLIEKLFF.

In DNA, the CDR3 is TGCGCCAGCAGCTTGGCCCCGGGGGGCTACAATGAGCAGTTCTTC. It is translated as CASSLAPGGYNEQFF. The chain recombines TRBV5-1 with TRBJ2-1, with 7 bases fitting TRBD2. Trimming cost V 0 bases and J 3 bases; bases outside gene matches: 3. The CDR3 spans 15 residues. In germline, CDR1 is SGHRS, CDR2 YFSETQ.

The chain couples TRBV25-1 to TRBJ1-1; D call uncertain. The V gene lost 3 bases and the J gene lost 6 bases, with 14 bases spanning the gap. Germline CDR1 MGHDK, CDR2 SYGVNS. There are 14 residues in the CDR3. CDR3 loop: CASSEPTLGSEAFF. Here the CDR3 DNA reads TGTGCCAGCAGTGAGCCCACCCTTGGTTCTGAAGCTTTCTTT.